The 21 T cell receptor beta chains in this list originate from one sample, sequenced in a study of blood T cell repertoires in COVID-19. Libraries were prepared by immunoSEQ multiplex PCR; TCRdb keeps only in-frame clonotypes and omits some of them. There are about 38,000 clones in the sample; 70% to 90% occur only once, and about 32% lies in the top ten. The sample was peripheral blood. The receptor source for this set is a man aged 70 or older with active COVID-19.

This clone appeared a single time. The chain carries TRBV5-1 and TRBJ2-2; TRBD2 matches at 12 bases. The germline CDR1 and CDR2 sequences are SGHRS and YFSETQ. This CDR3 has 17 residues. The trim removed 1 base at V and 5 bases at J, leaving 6 bases unmatched. The CDR3 bases are TGCGCCAGCAGCTTGAGCCTAGCGGGAGGGAGGACCGGGGAGCTGTTTTTT. Its protein product is CASSLSLAGGRTGELFF.

The chain has TRBV29-1 and TRBJ1-5, with D possibly being TRBD1 (6 bases). The CDR3 sequence is 13 residues long. In germline, CDR1 is SQVTM, CDR2 ANQGSEA. V lost 6 bases to trimming and J lost 8 bases, with 17 bases between them. The CDR3 spells CSVARTVSEPQHF. The CDR3 DNA reads as TGCAGCGTAGCCCGGACAGTATCTGAGCCCCAGCATTTT. The full variable domain, completed using reference TRBV29-1 and TRBJ1-5, is SAVISQKPSRDICQRGTSLTIQCQVDSQVTMMFWYRQQPGQSLTLIATANQGSEATYESGFVIDKFPISRPNLTFSTLTVSNMSPEDSSIYLCSVARTVSEPQHFGDGTRLSIL.

This clone occurred once. This chain's CDR3 is CASRRLAGGFHNEQFF. CDR3 nucleotides: TGTGCCAGCAGACGATTAGCGGGAGGCTTTCACAATGAGCAGTTCTTC. The V call is TRBV9, the J call TRBJ2-1; TRBD2 matches 10 bases. After removal of 5 bases from V and 5 bases from J, the junction contained 10 bases not matched to a gene. The CDR3 totals 16 residues. CDR1 and CDR2 (germline): SGDLS, YYNGEE.

This clone was observed a single time. The J gene is TRBJ2-5, the V gene TRBV28; tentatively, D is TRBD2 (6 bases). Per the germline V gene, CDR1 is MDHEN and CDR2 is SYDVKM. This CDR3 region has 14 residues. Between the trimmed V and J ends, which lost 7 bases and 4 bases, there was a span of 16 bases. The CDR3 DNA sequence: TGTGCCAGCACCCTTTTGGCGGGAAGAGAGACCCAGTACTTC. It encodes CASTLLAGRETQYF. The full variable domain, its missing parts supplied by reference TRBV28 and TRBJ2-5, is DVKVTQSSRYLVKRTGEKVFLECVQDMDHENMFWYRQDPGLGLRLIYFSYDVKMKEKGDIPEGYSVSREKKERFSLILESASTNQTSMYLCASTLLAGRETQYFGPGTRLLVL.

The rearrangement uses TRBV7-2 and TRBJ2-7; 8 bases match TRBD2. The junction had 10 bases not matched to a gene; V was cut back by 5 bases and J by 7 bases. Germline assignment: CDR1 SGHTA and CDR2 FQGNSA. The CDR3 runs to 14 residues. DNA for the CDR3: TGTGCCAGCAGCCAAGGCGGGGGGCCGAGAGAGCAGTACTTC. It codes for CASSQGGGPREQYF.

This clone was observed a handful of times. This chain uses TRBV5-5 with TRBJ2-7; D gene uncertain. Germline V CDR1 and CDR2: SGHKS, YYEKEE (reference sequence). This CDR3 is 13 amino acids long. Trimming pared 4 bases from V and 7 bases from J, leaving 15 bases between. CDR3 sequence reads: CASSTSSIEEQYF. In DNA form, the CDR3 reads TGTGCCAGCAGCACGAGCTCAATCGAGGAGCAGTACTTC.

Worth noting for this clone: One end of the junction varies from germline; a read error may be responsible. The CDR3 spells CASNRTDNRPQHF. The CDR3, as DNA: TGTGCCAGCAATAGGACGGACAATCGGCCCCAGCATTTT. The chain recombines TRBV25-1 with TRBJ1-5; the D gene is possibly TRBD1 (5 bases). CDR1 MGHDK and CDR2 SYGVNS come from the germline V gene. This CDR3 has 13 residues.

The J gene is TRBJ2-6, the V gene TRBV5-4; 8 bases align to TRBD1. This CDR3 has 15 residues. After removal of 4 bases from V and 1 base from J, the junction contained 1 base not matched to a gene. CDR1 is SGHNT and CDR2 is YYREEE in the germline V gene (reference sequence). The CDR3 bases are TGTGCCAGCAGCAGACAGGGGTCTGGGGCCAACGTCCTGACTTTC. Translation: CASSRQGSGANVLTF.

The V call is TRBV13, the J call TRBJ2-3; 9 nucleotides agree with TRBD2. Unmatched junction bases numbered 5, after V lost 2 bases and J lost 2 bases. Germline CDR1 is PRHDT and CDR2 is FYEKMQ (reference sequence). The CDR3 runs 16 residues. CDR3 DNA sequence: TGTGCCAGCAGCTTACGCGGGGGGGATTACACAGATACGCAGTATTTT. Protein: CASSLRGGDYTDTQYF.

V usage is TRBV7-2 and J usage is TRBJ1-4, with 8 bases matching TRBD1. The CDR3 consists of 14 residues. Germline values: CDR1 SGHTA, CDR2 FQGNSA. Trimming cost V 5 bases and J 3 bases; bases outside gene matches: 2. CDR3 residues: CASSPDRANEKLFF. CDR3 coding DNA: TGTGCCAGCAGCCCGGACAGGGCTAATGAAAAACTGTTTTTT. Together with reference TRBV7-2 and TRBJ1-4, the CDR3 gives the full variable domain: GAGVSQSPSNKVTEKGKDVELRCDPISGHTALYWYRQSLGQGLEFLIYFQGNSAPDKSGLPSDRFSAERTGGSVSTLTIQRTQQEDSAVYLCASSPDRANEKLFFGSGTQLSVL.

The chain employs TRBV6-5 and TRBJ1-5; 9 nucleotides line up with TRBD1. The CDR3 is made up of 15 amino acids. J gave up 4 bases and V 0 bases, and 1 base lay outside the gene matches. The germline CDR1 and CDR2 sequences are MNHEY and SVGAGI. CDR3 in DNA: TGTGCCAGCAGTTACTCGGGGACAGGGAATCAGCCCCAGCATTTT. Amino acids: CASSYSGTGNQPQHF.

V gene TRBV7-3 combines with J gene TRBJ1-1; D is unclear. The CDR3 has 13 amino acids. V lost 3 bases to trimming and J lost 1 base, with 6 bases between them. The germline gives CDR1 SGHTA, CDR2 FQGTGA. The CDR3 protein is CASSLTPNTEAFF. DNA of the CDR3: TGTGCCAGCAGCTTGACACCGAACACTGAAGCTTTCTTT.

CDR3 sequence: CASSQSSTGGAFF. The DNA for the CDR3 is TGTGCCAGCAGCCAATCCTCGACAGGGGGAGCTTTCTTT. The V gene is TRBV13, the J gene TRBJ1-1; the match to TRBD1 covers 9 bases. V gave up 5 bases and J gave up 10 bases; unmatched junction bases: 8. Looked up from germline, CDR1 is PRHDT and CDR2 is FYEKMQ (reference sequence). The CDR3 runs 13 residues. Combining the CDR3 with reference TRBV13 and TRBJ1-1 gives the whole variable domain AAGVIQSPRHLIKEKRETATLKCYPIPRHDTVYWYQQGPGQDPQFLISFYEKMQSDKGSIPDRFSAQQFSDYHSELNMSSLELGDSALYFCASSQSSTGGAFFGQGTRLTVV.

J is TRBJ2-3 and V is TRBV28, with a possible D match to TRBD1 (6 bases). Germline loops: CDR1 MDHEN, CDR2 SYDVKM. V lost 3 bases and J lost 5, with 12 bases in between. This CDR3 comprises 14 residues. The CDR3 here is CASSLPGVQDTQYF. The CDR3 DNA reads TGTGCCAGCAGTTTGCCAGGGGTACAAGATACGCAGTATTTT.

The gene calls are TRBV24-1 and TRBJ2-7; 15 bases align to TRBD2. The CDR3 covers 16 residues. Germline V lookup: CDR1 KGHDR, CDR2 SFDVKD. V gave up 4 bases and J gave up 4 bases; unmatched junction bases: 4. The CDR3 is CATSDWTSGGGYEQYF. DNA of the CDR3: TGTGCCACCAGTGACTGGACTAGCGGGGGGGGTTACGAGCAGTACTTC.

There are a few counts of this clone. The chain's CDR3 is CASSLSGSAGELFF. The CDR3 DNA reads as TGTGCCAGCAGCTTATCCGGGAGCGCCGGGGAGCTGTTTTTT. The V call is TRBV7-9, the J call TRBJ2-2; possible D gene TRBD2, 6 bases. Germline V gene data show CDR1 as SEHNR and CDR2 as FQNEAQ (reference sequence). CDR3 length equals 14 residues. V was trimmed by 2 bases and J by 6 bases, leaving 10 bases between them.

This chain uses TRBV29-1 with TRBJ1-1; 7 nucleotides match TRBD1. The germline CDR1 and CDR2 sequences are SQVTM and ANQGSEA. V dropped 3 bases and J dropped 3; count of bases not matched to a gene: 7. This CDR3 has 14 amino acids. CDR3 DNA sequence: TGCAGCGTTGAGGTGGGGACAGCGGACACTGAAGCTTTCTTT. Its translation: CSVEVGTADTEAFF. Complete variable domain (other parts from reference TRBV29-1 and TRBJ1-1): SAVISQKPSRDICQRGTSLTIQCQVDSQVTMMFWYRQQPGQSLTLIATANQGSEATYESGFVIDKFPISRPNLTFSTLTVSNMSPEDSSIYLCSVEVGTADTEAFFGQGTRLTVV.

The V and J genes are TRBV4-3 and TRBJ2-1, with 8 positions matching TRBD1. CDR1 is LGHNA and CDR2 is YSLEER in the germline V gene. The CDR3 has 16 amino acids. J lost 7 bases, V lost 0 bases, and 8 bases had no gene match. This CDR3 reads CASSQEGRQGRNEQFF. DNA of the CDR3: TGCGCCAGCAGCCAAGAAGGAAGACAGGGGAGGAATGAGCAGTTCTTC.

This clone occurred once. The gene calls are TRBV27 and TRBJ2-7, with D possibly matching TRBD1 (5 bases). The V gene lost 9 bases and the J gene lost 3 bases, with 24 bases spanning the gap. There are 16 residues in the CDR3. Germline CDR1 is MNHEY and CDR2 is SMNVEV (reference sequence). CDR3 nucleotides: TGTGCCAGTAGGGTCACCCAGGGAAGGTCTCGCTACGAGCAGTACTTC. Its protein is CASRVTQGRSRYEQYF.

CDR3 in DNA: TGTGCCAGCAGCTCGACATGGGTATCCTACGAGCAGTACTTC. Its protein is CASSSTWVSYEQYF. The V gene is TRBV5-5, the J gene TRBJ2-7; D is undetermined. CDR3 length: 14 amino acids. The V end lost 3 bases, the J end lost 1 base, and 11 bases lay between the germline ends. Germline V gene sequence: CDR1 SGHKS, CDR2 YYEKEE (reference sequence).

This chain joins TRBV11-3 and TRBJ2-5, with 14 bases matching TRBD2. CDR1 is SGHNT and CDR2 is YENEEA in the germline V gene. V was pared by 5 bases and J by 1 base, with 9 bases of the junction left unmatched. The CDR3 totals 18 residues. CDR3 in amino acids: CASSLGTSGSALQETQYF. The CDR3 coding sequence is TGTGCCAGCAGCCTCGGGACTAGCGGGAGCGCCCTCCAAGAGACCCAGTACTTC.